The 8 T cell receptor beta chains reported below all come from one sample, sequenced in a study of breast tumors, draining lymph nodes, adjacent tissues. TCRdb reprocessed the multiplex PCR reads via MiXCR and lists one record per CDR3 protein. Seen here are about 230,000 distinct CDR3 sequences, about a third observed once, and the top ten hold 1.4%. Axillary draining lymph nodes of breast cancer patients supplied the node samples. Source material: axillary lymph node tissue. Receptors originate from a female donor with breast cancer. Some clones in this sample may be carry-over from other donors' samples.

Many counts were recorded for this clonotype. The CDR3 here is CASSHPGRLPSNQPQHF. In nucleotides, the CDR3 is TGTGCCAGCAGCCACCCGGGTAGGCTCCCTAGCAATCAGCCCCAGCATTTT. The chain joins TRBV7-2 to TRBJ1-5; no clear D. The V and J ends lost 5 bases and 0 bases respectively, with 17 bases between them. The CDR3 extends over 17 amino acids. Per the germline V gene, CDR1 is SGHTA and CDR2 is FQGNSA. Supplemented by reference TRBV7-2 and TRBJ1-5, the full variable domain reads GAGVSQSPSNKVTEKGKDVELRCDPISGHTALYWYRQSLGQGLEFLIYFQGNSAPDKSGLPSDRFSAERTGGSVSTLTIQRTQQEDSAVYLCASSHPGRLPSNQPQHFGDGTRLSIL.

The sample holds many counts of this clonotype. The CDR3 reads CASSLSGINGYTF. In nucleotides, the CDR3 is TGTGCCAGCAGTTTATCTGGGATTAATGGCTACACCTTC. The chain links TRBV27 to TRBJ1-2; D gene unclear. V lost 0 bases and J lost 6, with 8 bases in between. The CDR3 spans 13 residues. Germline CDR1 reads MNHEY; CDR2 reads SMNVEV (reference sequence).

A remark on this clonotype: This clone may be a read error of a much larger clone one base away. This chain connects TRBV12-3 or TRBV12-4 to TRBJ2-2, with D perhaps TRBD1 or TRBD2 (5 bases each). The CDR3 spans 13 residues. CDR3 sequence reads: CDSSLEGFGELFF. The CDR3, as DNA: TGTGACAGCAGTTTAGAGGGGTTCGGGGAGCTGTTTTTT.

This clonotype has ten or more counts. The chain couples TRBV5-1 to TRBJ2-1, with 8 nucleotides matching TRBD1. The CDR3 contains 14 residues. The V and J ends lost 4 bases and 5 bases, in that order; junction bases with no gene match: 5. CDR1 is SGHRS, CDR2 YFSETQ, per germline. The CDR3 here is CASSTGQGNNEQFF. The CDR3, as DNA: TGCGCCAGCAGCACTGGACAGGGAAACAATGAGCAGTTCTTC. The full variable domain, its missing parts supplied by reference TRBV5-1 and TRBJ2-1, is KAGVTQTPRYLIKTRGQQVTLSCSPISGHRSVSWYQQTPGQGLQFLFEYFSETQRNKGNFPGRFSGRQFSNSRSEMNVSTLELGDSALYLCASSTGQGNNEQFFGPGTRLTVL.

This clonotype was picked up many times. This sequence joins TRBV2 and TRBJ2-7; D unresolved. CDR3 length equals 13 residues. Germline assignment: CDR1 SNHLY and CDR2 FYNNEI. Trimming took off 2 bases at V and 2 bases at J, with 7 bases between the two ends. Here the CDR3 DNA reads TGTGCCAGCAGTGAACCCTTCGCCTACGAGCAGTACTTC. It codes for CASSEPFAYEQYF.

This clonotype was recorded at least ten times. CDR3 DNA sequence: TGTGCCAGCAGTAACAGCGAGGTGGGCGGTTATGGCTACACCTTC. Translating it yields CASSNSEVGGYGYTF. The V and J genes are TRBV6-6 and TRBJ1-2, with D unclear. V was cut by 5 bases and J by 5 bases, with 18 bases left in between. The CDR3 has 15 residues. Looked up from germline, CDR1 is MNHNY and CDR2 is SVGAGI (reference sequence).

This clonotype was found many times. CDR3 sequence: CASSPSVTPGARYTDTQYF. CDR3 nucleotides: TGTGCCAGCAGTCCTAGCGTCACACCTGGGGCACGCTACACAGATACGCAGTATTTT. The chain recombines TRBV12-3 or TRBV12-4 with TRBJ2-3, with D possibly TRBD2 on 6 matching bases. V lost 5 bases and J lost 2, with 26 bases in between. The CDR3 consists of 19 residues.

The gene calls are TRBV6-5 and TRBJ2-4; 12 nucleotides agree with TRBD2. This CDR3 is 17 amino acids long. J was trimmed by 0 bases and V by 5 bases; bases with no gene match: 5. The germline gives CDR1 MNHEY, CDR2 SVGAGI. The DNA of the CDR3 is TGTGCCAGCAGTCACGGACTAGCGGGATTAGCCAAAAACATTCAGTACTTC. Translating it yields CASSHGLAGLAKNIQYF.